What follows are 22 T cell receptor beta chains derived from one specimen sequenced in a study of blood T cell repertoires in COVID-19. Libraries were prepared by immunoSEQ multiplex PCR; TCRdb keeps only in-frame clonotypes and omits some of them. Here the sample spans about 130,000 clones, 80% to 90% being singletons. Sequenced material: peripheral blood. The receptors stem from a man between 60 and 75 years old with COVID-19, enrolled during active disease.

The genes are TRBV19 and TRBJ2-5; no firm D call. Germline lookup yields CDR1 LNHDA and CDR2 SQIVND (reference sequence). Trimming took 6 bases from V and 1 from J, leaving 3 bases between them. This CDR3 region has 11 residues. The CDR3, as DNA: TGTGCCAGTAGCTCCCAAGAGACCCAGTACTTC. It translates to CASSSQETQYF.

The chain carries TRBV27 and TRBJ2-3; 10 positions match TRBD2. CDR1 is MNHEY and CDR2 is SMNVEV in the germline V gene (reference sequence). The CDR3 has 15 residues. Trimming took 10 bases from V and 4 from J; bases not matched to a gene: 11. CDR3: CATSGGTSVPDTQYF. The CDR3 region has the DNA TGTGCCACCTCAGGGGGGACTAGCGTCCCAGATACGCAGTATTTT.

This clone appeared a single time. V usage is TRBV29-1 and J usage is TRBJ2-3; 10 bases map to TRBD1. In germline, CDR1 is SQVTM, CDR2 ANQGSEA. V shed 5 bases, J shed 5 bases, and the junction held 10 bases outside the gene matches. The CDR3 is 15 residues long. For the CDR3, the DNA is TGCAGCGTTTCGGCCGGGACAGGGGTCGGAGATACGCAGTATTTT. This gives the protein CSVSAGTGVGDTQYF.

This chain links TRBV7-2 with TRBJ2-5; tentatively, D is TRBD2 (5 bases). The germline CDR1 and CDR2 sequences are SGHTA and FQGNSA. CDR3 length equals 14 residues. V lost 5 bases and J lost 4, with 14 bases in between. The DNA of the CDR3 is TGTGCCAGCAGCCCCGGGGTGACGGGAGAGACCCAGTACTTC. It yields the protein CASSPGVTGETQYF.

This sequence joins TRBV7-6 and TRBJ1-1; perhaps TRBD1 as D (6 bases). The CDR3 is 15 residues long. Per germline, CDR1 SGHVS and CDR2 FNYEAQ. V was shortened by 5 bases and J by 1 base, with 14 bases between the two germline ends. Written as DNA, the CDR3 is TGTGCCAGCAGCCTTGGGGGGGCGCCGAACACTGAAGCTTTCTTT. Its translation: CASSLGGAPNTEAFF.

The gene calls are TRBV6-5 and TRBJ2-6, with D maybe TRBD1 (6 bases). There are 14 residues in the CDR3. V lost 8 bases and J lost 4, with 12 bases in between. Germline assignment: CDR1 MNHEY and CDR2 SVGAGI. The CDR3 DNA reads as TGTGCCAGCGACAGGTCTTTCGGGGCCAACGTCCTGACTTTC. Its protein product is CASDRSFGANVLTF.

CDR3 sequence: CASSLGVRSSYEQYF. CDR3 DNA sequence: TGTGCCAGCAGCTTAGGGGTTCGGAGCTCCTACGAGCAGTACTTC. V is TRBV7-2 and J is TRBJ2-7; no clear D gene. Germline V gene sequence: CDR1 SGHTA, CDR2 FQGNSA. This CDR3 contains 15 residues. V was trimmed by 1 base and J by 0 bases, leaving 10 bases between them. Combining the CDR3 with reference TRBV7-2 and TRBJ2-7 gives the whole variable domain GAGVSQSPSNKVTEKGKDVELRCDPISGHTALYWYRQSLGQGLEFLIYFQGNSAPDKSGLPSDRFSAERTGGSVSTLTIQRTQQEDSAVYLCASSLGVRSSYEQYFGPGTRLTVT.

This CDR3 reads CASSQVHPQGYEQYF. As DNA, the CDR3 is TGCGCCAGCAGCCAAGTTCACCCACAGGGTTACGAGCAGTACTTC. The V call is TRBV4-3, the J call TRBJ2-7; a possible D gene is TRBD1 (6 bases). Germline V gene sequence: CDR1 LGHNA, CDR2 YSLEER. Trimming shortened V by 1 base and J by 4 bases, and 14 bases separated the two germline ends. The CDR3 has 15 residues.

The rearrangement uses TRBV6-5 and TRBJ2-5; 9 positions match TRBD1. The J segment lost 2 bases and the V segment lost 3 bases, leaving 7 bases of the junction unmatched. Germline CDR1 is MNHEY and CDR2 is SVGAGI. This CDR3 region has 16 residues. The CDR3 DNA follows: TGTGCCAGCAGTTATACAGGGGGCCTGGGTCAAGAGACCCAGTACTTC. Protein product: CASSYTGGLGQETQYF.

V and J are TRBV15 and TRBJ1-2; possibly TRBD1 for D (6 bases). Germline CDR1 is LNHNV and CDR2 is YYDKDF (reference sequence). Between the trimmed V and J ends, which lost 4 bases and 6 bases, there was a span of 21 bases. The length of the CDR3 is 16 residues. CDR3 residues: CATSKDPDRADDGYTF. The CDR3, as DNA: TGTGCCACCAGCAAAGACCCGGACAGAGCCGACGATGGCTACACCTTC.

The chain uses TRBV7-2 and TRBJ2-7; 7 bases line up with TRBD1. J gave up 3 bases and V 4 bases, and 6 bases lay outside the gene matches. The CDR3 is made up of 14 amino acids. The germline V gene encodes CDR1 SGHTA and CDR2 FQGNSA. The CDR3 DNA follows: TGTGCCAGCAGCTCCAATCGACAGGGCTACGAGCAGTACTTC. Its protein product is CASSSNRQGYEQYF.

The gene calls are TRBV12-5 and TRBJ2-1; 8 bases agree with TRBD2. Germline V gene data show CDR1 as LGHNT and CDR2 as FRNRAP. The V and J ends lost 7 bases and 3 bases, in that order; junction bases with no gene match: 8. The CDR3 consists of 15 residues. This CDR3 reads CASAHLRGGYNEQFF. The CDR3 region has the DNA TGTGCTAGTGCCCACCTTCGGGGGGGCTACAATGAGCAGTTCTTC.

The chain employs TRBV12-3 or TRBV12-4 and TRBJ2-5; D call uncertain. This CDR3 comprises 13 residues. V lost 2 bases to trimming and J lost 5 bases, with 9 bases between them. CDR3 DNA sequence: TGTGCCAGCAGTTTATCCATCAGGGAGACCCAGTACTTC. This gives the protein CASSLSIRETQYF.

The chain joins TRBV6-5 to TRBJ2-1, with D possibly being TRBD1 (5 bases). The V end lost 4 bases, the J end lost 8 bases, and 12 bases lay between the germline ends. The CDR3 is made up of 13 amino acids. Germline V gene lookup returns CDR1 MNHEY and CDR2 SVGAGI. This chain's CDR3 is CASSSEGAYEQFF. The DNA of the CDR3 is TGTGCCAGCAGTTCCGAAGGGGCGTATGAGCAGTTCTTC.

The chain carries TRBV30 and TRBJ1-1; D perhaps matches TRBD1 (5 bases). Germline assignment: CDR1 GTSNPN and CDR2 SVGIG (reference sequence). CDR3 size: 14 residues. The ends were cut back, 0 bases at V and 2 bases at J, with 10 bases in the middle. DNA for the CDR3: TGTGCCTGGAGTGTCCACCGGACAAACACTGAAGCTTTCTTT. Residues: CAWSVHRTNTEAFF.

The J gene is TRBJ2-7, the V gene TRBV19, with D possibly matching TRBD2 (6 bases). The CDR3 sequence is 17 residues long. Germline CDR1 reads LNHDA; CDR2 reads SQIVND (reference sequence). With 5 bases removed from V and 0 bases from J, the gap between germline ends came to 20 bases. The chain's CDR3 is CASSPFSGTSFSYEQYF. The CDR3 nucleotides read TGTGCCAGTAGTCCTTTTAGTGGGACTTCCTTCTCCTACGAGCAGTACTTC.

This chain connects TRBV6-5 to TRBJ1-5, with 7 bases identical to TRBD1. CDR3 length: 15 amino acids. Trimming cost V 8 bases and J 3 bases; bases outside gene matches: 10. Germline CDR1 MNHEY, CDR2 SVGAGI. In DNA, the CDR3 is TGTGCCAGCTCGGACAGGCCGATATCCAATCAGCCCCAGCATTTT. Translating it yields CASSDRPISNQPQHF.

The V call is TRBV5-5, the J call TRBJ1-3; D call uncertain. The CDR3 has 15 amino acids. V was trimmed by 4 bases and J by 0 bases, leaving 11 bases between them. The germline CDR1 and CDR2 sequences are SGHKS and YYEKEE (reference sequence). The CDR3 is CASSRSGDSGNTIYF. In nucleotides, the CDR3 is TGTGCCAGCAGCCGATCCGGGGACTCTGGAAACACCATATATTTT.

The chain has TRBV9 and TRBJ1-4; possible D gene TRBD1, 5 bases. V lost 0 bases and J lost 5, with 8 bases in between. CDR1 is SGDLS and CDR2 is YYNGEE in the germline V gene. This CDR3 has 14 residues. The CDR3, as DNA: TGTGCCAGCAGCGTAGCCAGGGAAAATGAAAAACTGTTTTTT. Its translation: CASSVARENEKLFF.

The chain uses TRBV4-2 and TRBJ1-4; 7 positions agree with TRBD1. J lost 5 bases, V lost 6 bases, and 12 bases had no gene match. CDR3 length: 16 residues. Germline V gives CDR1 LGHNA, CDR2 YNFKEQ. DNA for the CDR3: TGTGCCAGCAGTCCTACCTCCGAGACAGGGAATGAAAAACTGTTTTTT. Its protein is CASSPTSETGNEKLFF.

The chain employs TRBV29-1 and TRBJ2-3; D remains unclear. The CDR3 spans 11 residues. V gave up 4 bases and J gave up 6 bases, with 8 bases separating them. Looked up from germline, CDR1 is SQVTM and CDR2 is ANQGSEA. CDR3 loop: CSVGRVDTQYF. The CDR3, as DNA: TGCAGCGTTGGCCGCGTGGATACGCAGTATTTT.

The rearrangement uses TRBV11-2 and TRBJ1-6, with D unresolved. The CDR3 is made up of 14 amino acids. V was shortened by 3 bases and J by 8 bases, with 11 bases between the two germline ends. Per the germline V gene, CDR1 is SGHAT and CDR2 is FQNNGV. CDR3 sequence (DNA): TGTGCCAGCAGCTTGTGGGTGGCGGATTCACCCCTCCACTTT. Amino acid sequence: CASSLWVADSPLHF.